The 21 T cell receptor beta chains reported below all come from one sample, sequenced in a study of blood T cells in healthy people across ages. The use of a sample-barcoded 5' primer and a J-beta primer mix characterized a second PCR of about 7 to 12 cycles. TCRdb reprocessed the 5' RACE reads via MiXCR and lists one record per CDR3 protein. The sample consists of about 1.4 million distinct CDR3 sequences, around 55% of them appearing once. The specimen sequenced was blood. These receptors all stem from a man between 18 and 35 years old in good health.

The CDR3 sequence: CASSQDRIRTYGYTF. The DNA of the CDR3 is TGTGCCAGCAGCCAAGACAGGATTCGGACCTATGGCTACACCTTC. The V and J genes are TRBV12-3 or TRBV12-4 and TRBJ1-2; TRBD1 might be the D (6 bases). V dropped 6 bases and J dropped 4 bases, with 18 bases sitting between them. This CDR3 has 15 amino acids.

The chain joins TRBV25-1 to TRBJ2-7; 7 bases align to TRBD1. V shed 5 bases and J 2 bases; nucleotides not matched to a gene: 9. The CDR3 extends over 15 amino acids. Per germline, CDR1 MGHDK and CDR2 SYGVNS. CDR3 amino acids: CASSQDGDRAYEQYF. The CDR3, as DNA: TGTGCCAGCAGTCAGGATGGGGACAGAGCCTACGAGCAGTACTTC.

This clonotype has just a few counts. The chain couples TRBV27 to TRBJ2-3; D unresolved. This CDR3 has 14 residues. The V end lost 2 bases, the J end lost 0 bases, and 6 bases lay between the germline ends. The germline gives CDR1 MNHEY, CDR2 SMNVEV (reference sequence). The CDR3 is CASSLPYSTDTQYF. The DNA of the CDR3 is TGTGCCAGCAGTTTACCTTATAGCACAGATACGCAGTATTTT.

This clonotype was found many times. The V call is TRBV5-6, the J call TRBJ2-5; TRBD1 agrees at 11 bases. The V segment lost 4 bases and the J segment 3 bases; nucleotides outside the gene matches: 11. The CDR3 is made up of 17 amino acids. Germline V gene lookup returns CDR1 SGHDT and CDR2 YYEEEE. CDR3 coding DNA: TGTGCCAGCAGCCCGAGGACAGGGGGCATTTTGGAAGAGACCCAGTACTTC. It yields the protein CASSPRTGGILEETQYF.

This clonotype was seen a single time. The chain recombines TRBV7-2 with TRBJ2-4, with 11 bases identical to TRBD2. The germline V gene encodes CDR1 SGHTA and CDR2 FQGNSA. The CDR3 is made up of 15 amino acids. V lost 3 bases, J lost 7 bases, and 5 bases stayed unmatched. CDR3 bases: TGTGCCAGCAGCTTTACTAGCGGGAGTGTGAACATTCAGTACTTC. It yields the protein CASSFTSGSVNIQYF.

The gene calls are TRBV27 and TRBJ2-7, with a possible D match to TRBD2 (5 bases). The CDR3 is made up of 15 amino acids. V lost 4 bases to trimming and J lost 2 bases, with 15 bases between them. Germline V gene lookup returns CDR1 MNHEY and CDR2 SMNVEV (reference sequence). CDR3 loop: CASSSGGFVTYEQYF. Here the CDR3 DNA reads TGTGCCAGCAGTTCCGGAGGTTTCGTTACCTACGAGCAGTACTTC.

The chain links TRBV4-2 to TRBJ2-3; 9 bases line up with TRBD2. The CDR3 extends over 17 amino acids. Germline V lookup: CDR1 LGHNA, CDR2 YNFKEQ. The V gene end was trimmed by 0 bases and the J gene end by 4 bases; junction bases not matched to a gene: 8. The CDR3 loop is CASSQERGGGASDTQYF. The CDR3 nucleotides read TGTGCCAGCAGCCAAGAACGGGGCGGGGGGGCTTCAGATACGCAGTATTTT.

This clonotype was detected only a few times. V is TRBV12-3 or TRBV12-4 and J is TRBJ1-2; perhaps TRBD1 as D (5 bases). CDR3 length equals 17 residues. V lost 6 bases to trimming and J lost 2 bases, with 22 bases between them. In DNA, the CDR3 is TGTGCCAGCAGCAACAGTCAGGTTGGGACTATGAACTATGGCTACACCTTC. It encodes CASSNSQVGTMNYGYTF.

CDR3 DNA: TGTGCCAGCAGCTTAGCGCGAACAGACAATGAGCAGTTCTTC. It codes for CASSLARTDNEQFF. This chain uses TRBV7-2 with TRBJ2-1, with D unclear. V was pared by 0 bases and J by 5 bases, with 8 bases between. Germline V lookup: CDR1 SGHTA, CDR2 FQGNSA. This CDR3 comprises 14 residues. Full variable domain (remainder filled in from reference TRBV7-2 and TRBJ2-1): GAGVSQSPSNKVTEKGKDVELRCDPISGHTALYWYRQSLGQGLEFLIYFQGNSAPDKSGLPSDRFSAERTGGSVSTLTIQRTQQEDSAVYLCASSLARTDNEQFFGPGTRLTVL.

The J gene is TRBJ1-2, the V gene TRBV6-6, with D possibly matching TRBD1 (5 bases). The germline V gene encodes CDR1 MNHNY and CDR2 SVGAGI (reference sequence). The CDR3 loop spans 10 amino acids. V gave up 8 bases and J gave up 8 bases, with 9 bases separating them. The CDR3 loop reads CASAGDGYTF. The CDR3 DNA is TGTGCCAGCGCGGGGGACGGCTACACCTTC.

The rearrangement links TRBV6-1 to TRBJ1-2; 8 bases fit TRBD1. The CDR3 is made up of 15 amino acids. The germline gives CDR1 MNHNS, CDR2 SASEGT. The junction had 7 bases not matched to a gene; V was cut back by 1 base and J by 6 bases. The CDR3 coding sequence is TGTGCCAGCAGTGAAGGACAGGGGAGGCGACATGGCTACACCTTC. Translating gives CASSEGQGRRHGYTF.

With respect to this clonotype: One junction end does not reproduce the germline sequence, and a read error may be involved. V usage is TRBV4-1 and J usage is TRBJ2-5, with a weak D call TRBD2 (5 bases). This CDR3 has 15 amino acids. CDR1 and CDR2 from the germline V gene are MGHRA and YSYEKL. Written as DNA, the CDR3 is TGCGCCGGCAGCCAAGAGGAGGATGACCAAGAGACCCAGTACTTC. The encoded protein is CAGSQEEDDQETQYF.

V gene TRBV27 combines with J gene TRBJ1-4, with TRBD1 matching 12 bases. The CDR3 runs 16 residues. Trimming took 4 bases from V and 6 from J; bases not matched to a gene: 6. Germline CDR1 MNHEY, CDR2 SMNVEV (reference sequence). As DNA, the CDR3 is TGTGCCAGCAGTTCCGGGACAGGGGGCAACTATGAAAAACTGTTTTTT. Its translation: CASSSGTGGNYEKLFF.

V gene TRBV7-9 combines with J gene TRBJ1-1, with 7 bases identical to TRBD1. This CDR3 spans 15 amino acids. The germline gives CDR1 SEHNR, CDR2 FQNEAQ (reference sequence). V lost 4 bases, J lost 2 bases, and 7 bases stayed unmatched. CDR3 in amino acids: CASSYPRQGNTEAFF. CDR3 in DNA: TGTGCCAGCAGCTACCCAAGACAGGGAAACACTGAAGCTTTCTTT. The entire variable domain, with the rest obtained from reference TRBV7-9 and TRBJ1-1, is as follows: DTGVSQNPRHKITKRGQNVTFRCDPISEHNRLYWYRQTLGQGPEFLTYFQNEAQLEKSRLLSDRFSAERPKGSFSTLEIQRTEQGDSAMYLCASSYPRQGNTEAFFGQGTRLTVV.

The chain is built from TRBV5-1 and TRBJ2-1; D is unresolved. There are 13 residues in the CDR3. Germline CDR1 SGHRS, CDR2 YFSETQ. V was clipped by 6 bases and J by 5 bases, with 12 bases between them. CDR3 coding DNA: TGCGCCAGCACCCCCGACACCGACAATGAGCAGTTCTTC. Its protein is CASTPDTDNEQFF.

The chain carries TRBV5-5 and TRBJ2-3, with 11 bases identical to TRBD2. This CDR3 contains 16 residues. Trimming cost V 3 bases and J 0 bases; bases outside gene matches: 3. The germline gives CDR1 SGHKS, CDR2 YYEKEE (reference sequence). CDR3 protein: CASSYWTSGSTDTQYF. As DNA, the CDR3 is TGTGCCAGCAGCTATTGGACTAGCGGGAGCACAGATACGCAGTATTTT.

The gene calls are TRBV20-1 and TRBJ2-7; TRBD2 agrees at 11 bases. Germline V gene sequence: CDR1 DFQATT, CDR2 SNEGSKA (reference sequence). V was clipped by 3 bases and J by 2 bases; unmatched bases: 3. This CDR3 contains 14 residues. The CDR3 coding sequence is TGCAGTGCTAGGGGACTAGCGGTCCCCTACGAGCAGTACTTC. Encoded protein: CSARGLAVPYEQYF.

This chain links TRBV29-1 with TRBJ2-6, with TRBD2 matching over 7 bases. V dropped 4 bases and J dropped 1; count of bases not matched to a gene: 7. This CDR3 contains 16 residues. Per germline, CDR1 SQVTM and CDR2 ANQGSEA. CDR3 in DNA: TGCAGCGTTGTGGGCGGGAGTGTGTCTGGGGCCAACGTCCTGACTTTC. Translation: CSVVGGSVSGANVLTF. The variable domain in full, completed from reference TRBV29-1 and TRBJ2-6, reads SAVISQKPSRDICQRGTSLTIQCQVDSQVTMMFWYRQQPGQSLTLIATANQGSEATYESGFVIDKFPISRPNLTFSTLTVSNMSPEDSSIYLCSVVGGSVSGANVLTFGAGSRLTVL.

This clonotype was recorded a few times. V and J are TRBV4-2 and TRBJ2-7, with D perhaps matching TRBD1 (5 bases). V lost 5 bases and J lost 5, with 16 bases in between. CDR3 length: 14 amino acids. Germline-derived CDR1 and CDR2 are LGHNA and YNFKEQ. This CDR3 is CASSGSQGNHEQYF. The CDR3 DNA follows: TGTGCCAGCAGCGGGTCCCAGGGTAACCACGAGCAGTACTTC.

For the CDR3, the DNA is TGTGCCAGCAGTTATGGGACTGAAAATACAGATACGCAGTATTTT. Protein product: CASSYGTENTDTQYF. This chain joins TRBV27 and TRBJ2-3; D is possibly TRBD2 (6 bases). V was clipped by 4 bases and J by 3 bases, with 14 bases between them. CDR3 size: 15 residues. The germline V gene encodes CDR1 MNHEY and CDR2 SMNVEV (reference sequence).

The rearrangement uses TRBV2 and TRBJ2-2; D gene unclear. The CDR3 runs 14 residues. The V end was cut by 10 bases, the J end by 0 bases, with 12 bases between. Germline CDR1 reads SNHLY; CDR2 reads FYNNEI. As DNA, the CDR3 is TGTGCCACCATGATATCGCCGAACACCGGGGAGCTGTTTTTT. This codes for CATMISPNTGELFF.